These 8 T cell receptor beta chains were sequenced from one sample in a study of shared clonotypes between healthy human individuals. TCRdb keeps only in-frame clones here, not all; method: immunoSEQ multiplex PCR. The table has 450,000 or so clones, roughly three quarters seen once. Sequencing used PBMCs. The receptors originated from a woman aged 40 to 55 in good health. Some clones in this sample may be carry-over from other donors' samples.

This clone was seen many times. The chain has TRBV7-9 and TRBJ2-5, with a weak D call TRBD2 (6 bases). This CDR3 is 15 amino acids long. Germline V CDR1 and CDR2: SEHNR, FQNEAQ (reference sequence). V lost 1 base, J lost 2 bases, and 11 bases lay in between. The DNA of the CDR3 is TGTGCCAGCAGCTTAGAACGTGCGGGACAAGAGACCCAGTACTTC. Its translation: CASSLERAGQETQYF.

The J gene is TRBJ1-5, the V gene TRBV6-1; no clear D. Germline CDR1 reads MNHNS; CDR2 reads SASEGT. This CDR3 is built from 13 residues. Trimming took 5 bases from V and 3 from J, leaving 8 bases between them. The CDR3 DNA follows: TGTGCCAGCAGTCCAGCCCCCAATCAGCCCCAGCATTTT. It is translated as CASSPAPNQPQHF.

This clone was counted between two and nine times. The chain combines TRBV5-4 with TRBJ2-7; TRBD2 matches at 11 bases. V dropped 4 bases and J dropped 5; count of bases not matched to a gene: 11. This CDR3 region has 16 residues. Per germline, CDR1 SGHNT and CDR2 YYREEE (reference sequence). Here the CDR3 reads CASSPIGIAGGHEQYF. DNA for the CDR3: TGTGCCAGCAGCCCCATTGGGATAGCGGGAGGGCACGAGCAGTACTTC.

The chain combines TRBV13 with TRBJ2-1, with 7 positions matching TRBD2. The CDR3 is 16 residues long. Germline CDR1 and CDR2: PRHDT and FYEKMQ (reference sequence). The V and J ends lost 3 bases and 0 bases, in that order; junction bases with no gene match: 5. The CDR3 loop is CASSLALADSYNEQFF. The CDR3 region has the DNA TGTGCCAGCAGCTTGGCCCTAGCGGACTCCTACAATGAGCAGTTCTTC. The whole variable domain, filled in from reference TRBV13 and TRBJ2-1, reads AAGVIQSPRHLIKEKRETATLKCYPIPRHDTVYWYQQGPGQDPQFLISFYEKMQSDKGSIPDRFSAQQFSDYHSELNMSSLELGDSALYFCASSLALADSYNEQFFGPGTRLTVL.

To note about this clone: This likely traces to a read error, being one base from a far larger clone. The CDR3 region has the DNA TGCAGCGTCCGGACAGTCAGAACTTTCTACGAGCAGTGCTTC. Encoded protein: CSVRTVRTFYEQCF. This chain connects TRBV29-1 to TRBJ2-7, with D perhaps TRBD1 (6 bases). This CDR3 has 14 residues. From germline, CDR1 is SQVTM and CDR2 ANQGSEA.

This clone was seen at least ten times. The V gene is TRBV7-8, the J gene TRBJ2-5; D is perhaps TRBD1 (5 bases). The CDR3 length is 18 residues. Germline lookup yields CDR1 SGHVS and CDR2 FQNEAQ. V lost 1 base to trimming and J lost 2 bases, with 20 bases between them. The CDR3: CASSLVRSSQARQETQYF. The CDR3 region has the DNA TGTGCCAGCAGCTTAGTCAGGTCCTCACAGGCTAGACAAGAGACCCAGTACTTC.

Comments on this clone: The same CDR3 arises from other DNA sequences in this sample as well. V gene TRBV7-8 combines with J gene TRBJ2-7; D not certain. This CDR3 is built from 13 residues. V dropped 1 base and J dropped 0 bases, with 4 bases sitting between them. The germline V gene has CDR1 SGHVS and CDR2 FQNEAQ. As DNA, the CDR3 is TGTGCCAGCAGCTTAGGGATCTCCTACGAGCAGTACTTC. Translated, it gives CASSLGISYEQYF.

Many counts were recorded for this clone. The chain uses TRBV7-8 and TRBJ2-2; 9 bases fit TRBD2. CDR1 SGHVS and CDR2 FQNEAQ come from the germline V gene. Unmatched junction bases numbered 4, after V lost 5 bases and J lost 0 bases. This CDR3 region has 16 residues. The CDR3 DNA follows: TGTGCCAGCAGCAAAACTAGCGGGTCGAACACCGGGGAGCTGTTTTTT. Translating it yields CASSKTSGSNTGELFF.